This T cell receptor (beta chain) was profiled in a study of blood T cell repertoires in COVID-19. Only a few counts were recorded for this clone. The V end lost 1 base, the J end lost 9 bases, and 16 bases lay between the germline ends. Germline loops: CDR1 LNHDA, CDR2 SQIVND (reference sequence). The CDR3 consists of 15 residues. Only in-frame clones appear in the TCRdb table, and some are missing; sequencing was by immunoSEQ multiplex PCR. The repertoire holds a few hundred thousand clones, approximately 87% seen once, with 2.3% in the top ten. Material: peripheral blood. The rearrangement joins TRBV19 to TRBJ1-5, with D tentatively TRBD1 (5 bases). The source of this sequence is a woman between 50 and 59 years old with acute or convalescent COVID-19. The CDR3 DNA is TGTGCCAGTAGTATAGGGGGCACAGGCGGCTCGCCCCAGCATTTT. It yields the protein CASSIGGTGGSPQHF.